This TCR beta chain was identified in a study of blood T cell repertoires in COVID-19. Clones were sequenced by immunoSEQ multiplex PCR, and TCRdb holds only the in-frame ones, with some missing. Of a few hundred thousand clones listed, approximately 85% are singletons. V was clipped by 5 bases and J by 4 bases; unmatched bases: 10. Germline V gene sequence: CDR1 GTSNPN, CDR2 SVGIG (reference sequence). This CDR3 is 14 amino acids long. Clinical history reported by participants formed the basis on which cohorts were assigned. Cohort 3 recovery required two negative PCRs, clearance, or symptom resolution.

The rearrangement joins TRBV30 to TRBJ2-7; the match to TRBD1 covers 8 bases. The clonotype comes from a woman in her thirties who had recovered from COVID-19. The sequenced sample consisted of PBMCs or T cells enriched from blood (not recorded which). The CDR3 DNA reads TGTGCCTGGGCAATACCGGACAGGGTATACGAGCAGTACTTC. Encoded protein: CAWAIPDRVYEQYF.